One TCR beta chain is described in this entry. The sample is drawn from a study of blood T cell repertoires in COVID-19. Turning to the study itself: From the United States, Italy and Spain came samples of acute and convalescent COVID-19. T cells, B-cell-depleted T cells, or PBMCs supplied cDNA or gDNA.

The germline V gene encodes CDR1 SGHDT and CDR2 YYEEEE. Between the trimmed V and J ends, which lost 3 bases and 5 bases, there was a span of 14 bases. The CDR3 covers 14 residues. In the original analysis: From reference gene primer amplification, estimates of nucleated cell counts were derived. Sequenced by immunoSEQ multiplex PCR; TCRdb stores in-frame clones only, minus some. V and J calls and clone size follow that table, whereas D and trimming were derived from the DNA. The sample consists of about 67,000 clones, over 70% of them appearing once. The chain uses TRBV5-6 and TRBJ2-5, with D uncertain. This TCR came from a middle-aged man with active COVID-19. Sequenced sample: peripheral blood. CDR3: CASSSVKSAETQYF. The CDR3, as DNA: TGTGCCAGCAGCTCGGTGAAATCAGCGGAGACCCAGTACTTC.